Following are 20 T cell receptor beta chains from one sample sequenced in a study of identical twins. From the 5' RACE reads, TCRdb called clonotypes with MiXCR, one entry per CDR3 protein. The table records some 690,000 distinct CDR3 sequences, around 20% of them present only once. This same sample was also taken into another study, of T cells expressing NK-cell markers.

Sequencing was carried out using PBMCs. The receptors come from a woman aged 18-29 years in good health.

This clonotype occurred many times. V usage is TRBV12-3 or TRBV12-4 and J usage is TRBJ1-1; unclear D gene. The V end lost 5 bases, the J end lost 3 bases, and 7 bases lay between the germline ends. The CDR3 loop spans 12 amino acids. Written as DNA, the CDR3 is TGTGCCAGCAGTGAGGTGTACACTGAAGCTTTCTTT. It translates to CASSEVYTEAFF.

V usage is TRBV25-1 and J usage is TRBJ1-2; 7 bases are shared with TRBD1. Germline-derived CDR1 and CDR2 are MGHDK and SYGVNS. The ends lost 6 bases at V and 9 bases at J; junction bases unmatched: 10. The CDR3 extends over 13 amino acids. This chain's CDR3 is CASRQGRGSSYTF. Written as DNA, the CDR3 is TGTGCCAGCAGACAGGGGAGGGGGTCGAGCTACACCTTC.

The CDR3 here is CASRRGLAGNEQFF. CDR3 sequence (DNA): TGTGCCAGCAGACGGGGACTAGCAGGCAATGAGCAGTTCTTC. This chain uses TRBV11-2 with TRBJ2-1; 9 bases are a match to TRBD2. The CDR3 runs to 14 residues. CDR1 and CDR2 from the germline V gene are SGHAT and FQNNGV. After removal of 6 bases from V and 6 bases from J, the junction contained 6 bases not matched to a gene.

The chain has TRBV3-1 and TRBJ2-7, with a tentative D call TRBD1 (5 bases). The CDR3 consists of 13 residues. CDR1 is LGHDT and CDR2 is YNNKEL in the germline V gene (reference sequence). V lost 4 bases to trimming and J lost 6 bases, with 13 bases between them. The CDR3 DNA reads TGTGCCAGCAGCCCACTGCCTAGGGGCGAGCAGTACTTC. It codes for CASSPLPRGEQYF.

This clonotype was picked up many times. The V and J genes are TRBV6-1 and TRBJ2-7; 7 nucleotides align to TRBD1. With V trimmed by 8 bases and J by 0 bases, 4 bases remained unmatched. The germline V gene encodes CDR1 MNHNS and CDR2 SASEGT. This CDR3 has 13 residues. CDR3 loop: CASGQATSYEQYF. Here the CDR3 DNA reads TGTGCCAGCGGACAGGCGACCTCCTACGAGCAGTACTTC.

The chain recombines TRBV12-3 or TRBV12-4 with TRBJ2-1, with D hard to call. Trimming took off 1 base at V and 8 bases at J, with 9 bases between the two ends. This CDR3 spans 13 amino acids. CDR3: CASSLGVNYEQFF. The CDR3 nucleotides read TGTGCCAGCAGTTTAGGGGTTAACTATGAGCAGTTCTTC.

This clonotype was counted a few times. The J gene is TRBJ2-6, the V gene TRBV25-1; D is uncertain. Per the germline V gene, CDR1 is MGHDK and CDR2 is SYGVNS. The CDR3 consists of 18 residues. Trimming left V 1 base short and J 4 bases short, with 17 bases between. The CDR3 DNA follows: TGTGCCAGCAGTGAATCTGGGGAAACGCTCTCAGGGGCCAACGTCCTGACTTTC. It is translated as CASSESGETLSGANVLTF. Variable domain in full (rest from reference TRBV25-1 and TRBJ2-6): EADIYQTPRYLVIGTGKKITLECSQTMGHDKMYWYQQDPGMELHLIHYSYGVNSTEKGDLSSESTVSRIRTEHFPLTLESARPSHTSQYLCASSESGETLSGANVLTFGAGSRLTVL.

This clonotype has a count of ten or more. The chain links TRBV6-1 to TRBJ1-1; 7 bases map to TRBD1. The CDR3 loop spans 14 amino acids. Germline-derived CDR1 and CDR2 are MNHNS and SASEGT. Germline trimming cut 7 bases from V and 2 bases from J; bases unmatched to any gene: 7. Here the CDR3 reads CASTLQGPNTEAFF. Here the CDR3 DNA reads TGTGCCAGCACCTTACAGGGGCCTAACACTGAAGCTTTCTTT.

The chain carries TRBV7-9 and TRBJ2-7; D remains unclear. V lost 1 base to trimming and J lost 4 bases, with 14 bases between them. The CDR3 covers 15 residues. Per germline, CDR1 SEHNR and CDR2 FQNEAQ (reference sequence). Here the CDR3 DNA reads TGTGCCAGCAGCTTAGAGGCCGGATCCGGATACGAGCAGTACTTC. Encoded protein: CASSLEAGSGYEQYF.

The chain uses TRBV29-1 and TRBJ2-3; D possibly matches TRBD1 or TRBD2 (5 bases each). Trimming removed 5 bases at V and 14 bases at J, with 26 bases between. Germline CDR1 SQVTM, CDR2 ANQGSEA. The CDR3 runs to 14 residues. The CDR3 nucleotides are TGCAGCGTTACTAATCCGGGACCCCCAGGTGGTCCGTATTTT. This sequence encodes CSVTNPGPPGGPYF.

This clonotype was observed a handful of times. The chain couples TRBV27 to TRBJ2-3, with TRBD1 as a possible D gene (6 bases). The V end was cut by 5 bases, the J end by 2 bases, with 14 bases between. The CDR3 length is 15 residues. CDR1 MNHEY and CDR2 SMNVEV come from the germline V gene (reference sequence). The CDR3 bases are TGTGCCAGCAGTCCGAGGGGGTGGTTCACAGATACGCAGTATTTT. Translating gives CASSPRGWFTDTQYF.

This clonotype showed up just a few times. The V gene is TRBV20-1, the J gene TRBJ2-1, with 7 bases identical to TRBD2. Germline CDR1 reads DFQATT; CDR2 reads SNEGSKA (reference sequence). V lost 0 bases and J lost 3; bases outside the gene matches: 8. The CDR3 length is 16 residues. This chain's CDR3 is CSARDLRAGFYNEQFF. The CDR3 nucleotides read TGCAGTGCTAGAGATCTAAGAGCGGGGTTCTACAATGAGCAGTTCTTC.

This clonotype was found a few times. CDR3 nucleotide sequence: TGTGCCAGCAGTGTCATTGGGGCGGCCGCCCTGAATGAGCAGTTCTTC. Its translation is CASSVIGAAALNEQFF. The chain recombines TRBV6-4 with TRBJ2-1, with a tentative D call TRBD1 (5 bases). Germline V CDR1 and CDR2: MRHNA, SNTAGT. The germline V and J ends were trimmed by 4 bases and 7 bases, with 20 bases remaining between them. This CDR3 is built from 16 residues.

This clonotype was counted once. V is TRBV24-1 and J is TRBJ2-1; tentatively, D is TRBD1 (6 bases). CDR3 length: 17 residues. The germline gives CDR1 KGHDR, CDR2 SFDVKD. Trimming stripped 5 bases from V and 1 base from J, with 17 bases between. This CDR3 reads CATSAQGRIGSYNEQFF. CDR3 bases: TGTGCCACCAGTGCCCAGGGGCGGATAGGATCCTACAATGAGCAGTTCTTC.

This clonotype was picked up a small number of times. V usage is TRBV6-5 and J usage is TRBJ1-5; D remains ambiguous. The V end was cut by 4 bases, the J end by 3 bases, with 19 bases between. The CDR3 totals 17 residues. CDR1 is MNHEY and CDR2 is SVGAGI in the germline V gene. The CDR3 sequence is CASSSQRIGRNNQPQHF. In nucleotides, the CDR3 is TGTGCCAGCAGTTCGCAACGCATCGGACGGAACAATCAGCCCCAGCATTTT.

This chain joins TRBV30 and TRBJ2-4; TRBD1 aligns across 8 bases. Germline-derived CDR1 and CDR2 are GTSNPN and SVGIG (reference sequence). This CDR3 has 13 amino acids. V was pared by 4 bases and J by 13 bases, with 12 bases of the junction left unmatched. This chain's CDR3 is CAWTYMAGQGQYF. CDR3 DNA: TGTGCCTGGACCTATATGGCAGGACAGGGACAGTACTTC.

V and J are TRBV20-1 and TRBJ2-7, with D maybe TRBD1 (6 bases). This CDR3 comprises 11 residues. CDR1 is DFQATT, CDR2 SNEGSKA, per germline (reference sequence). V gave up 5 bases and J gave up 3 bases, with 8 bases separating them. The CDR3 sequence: CSAWGHYEQYF. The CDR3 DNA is TGCAGTGCTTGGGGGCACTACGAGCAGTACTTC.

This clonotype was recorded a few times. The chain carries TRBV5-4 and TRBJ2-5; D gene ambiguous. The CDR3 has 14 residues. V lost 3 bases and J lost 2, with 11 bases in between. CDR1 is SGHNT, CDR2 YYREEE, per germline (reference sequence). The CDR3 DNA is TGTGCCAGCAGCTCGGCCATACGACAAGAGACCCAGTACTTC. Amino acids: CASSSAIRQETQYF.

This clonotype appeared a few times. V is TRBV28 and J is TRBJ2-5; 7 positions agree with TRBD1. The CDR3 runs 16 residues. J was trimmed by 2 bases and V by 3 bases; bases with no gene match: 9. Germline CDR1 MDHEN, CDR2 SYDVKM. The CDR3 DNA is TGTGCCAGCAGTTTTGCCGGGACAGCTAAGCAAGAGACCCAGTACTTC. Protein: CASSFAGTAKQETQYF. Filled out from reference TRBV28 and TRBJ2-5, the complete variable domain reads DVKVTQSSRYLVKRTGEKVFLECVQDMDHENMFWYRQDPGLGLRLIYFSYDVKMKEKGDIPEGYSVSREKKERFSLILESASTNQTSMYLCASSFAGTAKQETQYFGPGTRLLVL.

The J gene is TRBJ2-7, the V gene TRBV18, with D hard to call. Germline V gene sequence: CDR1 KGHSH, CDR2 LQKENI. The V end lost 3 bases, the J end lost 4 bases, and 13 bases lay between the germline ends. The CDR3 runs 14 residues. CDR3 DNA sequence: TGTGCCAGCTCACCCCGGGCTAGAGAGTACGAGCAGTACTTC. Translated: CASSPRAREYEQYF.